A single T cell receptor beta chain is shown here with its context. Its antigen is still unknown. The data are from a study of cytomegalovirus exposure and HLA in healthy donors. Trimming stripped 0 bases from V and 6 bases from J, with 17 bases between. The CDR3 length is 16 residues. From germline, CDR1 is LNHNV and CDR2 YYDKDF (reference sequence). The repertoire was sequenced with immunoSEQ multiplex PCR; TCRdb's copy has only in-frame clones and lacks some. The sample holds some 130,000 clones, 75% to 90% seen once. Among the 90 to 150 subjects of the validation cohort, separate from the approximately 660-subject first cohort, were the donors. Study outcomes and limitations: Cytomegalovirus-associated status was assigned to about 150 TCR beta chains. Most TCR sequences proved rare, with some public TCRs found in many donors.

The TCR sequence derives from a young woman in good health and CMV-seronegative. The specimen was PBMCs. This chain connects TRBV15 to TRBJ1-2, with a possible D match to TRBD1 (5 bases). CDR3 nucleotide sequence: TGTGCCACCAGCAGAGATCTAGGGGTTGGGTCTGATGGCTACACCTTC. Translation gives CATSRDLGVGSDGYTF.